Listed here are 5 T cell receptor beta chains from one sample, sequenced in a study of blood T cell repertoires in COVID-19. Data came from immunoSEQ multiplex PCR; TCRdb stores just in-frame clones and leaves some out. The repertoire holds roughly 87,000 clones, with more than 70% as singletons. Sequenced: peripheral blood. The source of these receptors is a man aged 50 to 59 with active COVID-19.

The rearrangement links TRBV7-2 to TRBJ1-6; 8 nucleotides match TRBD1. Germline V gene data show CDR1 as SGHTA and CDR2 as FQGNSA. The CDR3 sequence is 15 residues long. V shed 7 bases, J shed 6 bases, and the junction held 8 bases outside the gene matches. The CDR3 sequence: CASTSLQGGNSPLHF. The CDR3 DNA is TGTGCCAGCACCTCCCTACAGGGGGGTAATTCACCCCTCCACTTT.

The rearrangement links TRBV5-5 to TRBJ2-1; 9 nucleotides agree with TRBD1. Germline assignment: CDR1 SGHKS and CDR2 YYEKEE (reference sequence). The CDR3 spans 15 residues. V gave up 3 bases and J gave up 2 bases; unmatched junction bases: 3. The CDR3, as DNA: TGTGCCAGCAGCTCCGGGACAGGGACCTACAATGAGCAGTTCTTC. Its protein is CASSSGTGTYNEQFF. Full variable domain (missing parts from reference TRBV5-5 and TRBJ2-1): DAGVTQSPTHLIKTRGQQVTLRCSPISGHKSVSWYQQVLGQGPQFIFQYYEKEERGRGNFPDRFSARQFPNYSSELNVNALLLGDSALYLCASSSGTGTYNEQFFGPGTRLTVL.

The V gene is TRBV6-6, the J gene TRBJ1-1, with D uncertain. Trimming removed 7 bases from V and 7 bases from J, with 10 bases in between. Germline V gene sequence: CDR1 MNHNY, CDR2 SVGAGI (reference sequence). The CDR3 is 11 amino acids. Written as DNA, the CDR3 is TGTGCCAGCACCACACAGCTTGAAGCTTTCTTT. The encoded protein is CASTTQLEAFF.

This rearrangement joins TRBV6-5 to TRBJ1-2; D uncertain. V was cut by 6 bases and J by 5 bases, with 16 bases left in between. CDR3 length: 14 amino acids. Germline V gene lookup returns CDR1 MNHEY and CDR2 SVGAGI. The chain's CDR3 is CASRTYGVVYGYTF. The CDR3, as DNA: TGTGCCAGCAGGACCTACGGGGTGGTTTATGGCTACACCTTC.

The CDR3 spells CASSYSTGTGGLNTEAFF. For the CDR3, the DNA is TGTGCCAGCAGTTACTCCACCGGGACAGGGGGCTTGAACACTGAAGCTTTCTTT. V usage is TRBV6-2 or TRBV6-3 and J usage is TRBJ1-1, with 12 positions matching TRBD1. Germline V gene data show CDR1 as MNHEY and CDR2 as SVGEGT. V shed 0 bases, J shed 0 bases, and the junction held 5 bases outside the gene matches. This CDR3 has 18 residues.